This T cell receptor (beta chain) was captured in a study of spatial heterogeneity in lung cancer. This clonotype was observed many times. Each TCR cDNA molecule bore a unique molecular identifier. MiXCR, run by TCRdb on the 5' RACE reads, gives a single entry per CDR3 protein. The table shows about 36,000 distinct CDR3 sequences, with approximately 8% occurring only once. Time point indicated: blood at routine non-recurrence follow-up after resection. V was clipped by 0 bases and J by 5 bases, with 18 bases between them. Germline values: CDR1 SGHRS, CDR2 YFSETQ. This CDR3 has 16 amino acids. The receptor was isolated from a male donor with early-stage non-small cell lung cancer. The gene calls are TRBV5-1 and TRBJ2-7; no clear D gene. The source material was PBMCs, sampled at follow-up. CDR3 region: CASSLGPTDGLNEQYF. DNA of the CDR3: TGCGCCAGCAGCTTGGGCCCCACCGACGGTCTCAACGAGCAGTACTTC. Variable domain in full (rest from reference TRBV5-1 and TRBJ2-7): KAGVTQTPRYLIKTRGQQVTLSCSPISGHRSVSWYQQTPGQGLQFLFEYFSETQRNKGNFPGRFSGRQFSNSRSEMNVSTLELGDSALYLCASSLGPTDGLNEQYFGPGTRLTVT.